This T cell receptor beta chain was profiled in a study of blood T cell repertoires in COVID-19. CDR1 is MNHEY, CDR2 SVGAGI, per germline. V lost 9 bases and J 2 bases, leaving 12 bases between the germline ends. The CDR3 has 13 residues. Methods used by the authors: Researchers report that nucleated cell counts were estimated from reference gene primer amplification. The data were produced by immunoSEQ multiplex PCR, yet TCRdb's version contains in-frame clones alone and is incomplete. For V, J and clone size, that table is used; D and trimming come from the DNA. This sample carries fewer than 250,000 clones, roughly 89% of them seen once, and the ten largest clones take 2.5% to 3%.

Sequenced: PBMCs or T cells enriched from blood (not recorded which). The TCR was taken from a woman aged 25 to 39 with acute COVID-19. The chain employs TRBV6-5 and TRBJ2-3; D may be TRBD2 (5 bases). The CDR3 region has the DNA TGTGCCAGTGCGGGCACTGTCACAGATACGCAGTATTTT. It yields the protein CASAGTVTDTQYF.